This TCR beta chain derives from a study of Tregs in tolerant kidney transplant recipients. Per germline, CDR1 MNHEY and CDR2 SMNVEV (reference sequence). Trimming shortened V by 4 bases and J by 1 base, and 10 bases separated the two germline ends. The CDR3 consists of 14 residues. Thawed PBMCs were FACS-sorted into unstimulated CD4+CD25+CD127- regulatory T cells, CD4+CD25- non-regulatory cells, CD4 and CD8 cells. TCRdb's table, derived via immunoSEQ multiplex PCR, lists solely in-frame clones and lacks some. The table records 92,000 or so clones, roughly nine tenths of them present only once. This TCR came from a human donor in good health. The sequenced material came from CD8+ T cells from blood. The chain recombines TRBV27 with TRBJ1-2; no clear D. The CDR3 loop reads CASSSGRLNYGYTF. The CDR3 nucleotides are TGTGCCAGCAGTTCTGGACGGCTTAACTATGGCTACACCTTC.